The clone carrying this T cell receptor (beta chain) was counted many times. This CDR3 spans 15 amino acids. Germline CDR1 reads SGHDN; CDR2 reads FVKESK. Trimming took 7 bases from V and 7 from J; bases not matched to a gene: 15. This record comes from a study of read filtering for tumor transcriptome and immune sequencing. About the study: Among patients, 17 to 20 were male and 15 or so female, aged roughly 45 to 90 (mean about 71). R-ISS stage counts were about 8 for I, about 16 for II, 7 for III.

Molecular barcoded adaptors covering alpha/delta and beta/gamma chains were used on approximately 400 ng RNA. TCRdb re-called the reads with MiXCR, one entry per CDR3 protein. The sample lists tens of thousands of distinct CDR3 sequences, about 15% seen once, with 40% to 55% in the top ten. This receptor was obtained from a donor aged 40 or over with multiple myeloma. Material for sequencing was a population of CD138-negative cells sorted from bone marrow. The genes are TRBV14 and TRBJ2-7; TRBD1 agrees at 8 bases. CDR3 sequence: CASNNAGGRREEQYF. As DNA, the CDR3 is TGTGCCAGCAACAATGCAGGGGGCCGACGGGAGGAGCAGTACTTC.